Shown below are 18 T cell receptor beta chains from a single sample sequenced in a study of blood T cells in healthy people across ages. Next came a second PCR, run for about 6 to 12 cycles, which used a sample-barcoded 5' primer along with a J-beta primer mix. One entry per CDR3 protein results from TCRdb running MiXCR on the 5' RACE reads. The sample carries 760,000 or so distinct CDR3 sequences, around a quarter recorded once. This sample was shared with a second study, whose subject was T cells of mothers and their children.

Specimen: blood. These receptors all stem from a boy aged 10-17 years in good health.

This chain joins TRBV29-1 and TRBJ2-5; TRBD2 matches 7 bases. The last part of the DNA fits TRBJ2-1 better; the J call may be wrong. Germline loops: CDR1 SQVTM, CDR2 ANQGSEA. CDR3 length: 15 amino acids. CDR3 nucleotides: TGCAGCGTTGACTTAGCGGAGAGCGGGGTTGATGAGCAGTTCTTC. Translated: CSVDLAESGVDEQFF.

A few counts support this clonotype. V usage is TRBV2 and J usage is TRBJ2-5; D perhaps matches TRBD1 (6 bases). V lost 3 bases and J 11 bases, leaving 19 bases between the germline ends. The CDR3 sequence is 14 residues long. CDR1 and CDR2 from the germline V gene are SNHLY and FYNNEI. This chain's CDR3 is CASSDLGPSTGQYF. The DNA for the CDR3 is TGTGCCAGCAGTGATTTGGGACCCAGTACAGGGCAGTACTTC.

This chain uses TRBV5-1 with TRBJ2-1; 7 positions match TRBD1. The CDR3 spans 15 residues. CDR1 and CDR2 (germline): SGHRS, YFSETQ. Trimming at V came to 1 base and at J to 7 bases, leaving 8 bases not matched to a gene. The CDR3 loop is CASSLTGTVGNEQFF. Written as DNA, the CDR3 is TGCGCCAGCAGCTTGACCGGGACAGTTGGAAATGAGCAGTTCTTC. The full variable domain, with the rest looked up from reference TRBV5-1 and TRBJ2-1, is KAGVTQTPRYLIKTRGQQVTLSCSPISGHRSVSWYQQTPGQGLQFLFEYFSETQRNKGNFPGRFSGRQFSNSRSEMNVSTLELGDSALYLCASSLTGTVGNEQFFGPGTRLTVL.

This clonotype was observed a few times. This chain links TRBV20-1 with TRBJ1-2, with 7 bases lining up with TRBD1. The CDR3 has 13 residues. Trimming removed 2 bases from V and 6 bases from J; junction bases left unmatched: 6. Germline values: CDR1 DFQATT, CDR2 SNEGSKA (reference sequence). The CDR3 nucleotides are TGCAGTGCTAGATCCCAGGGGGAGCATGGCTACACCTTC. It is translated as CSARSQGEHGYTF.

This clonotype was observed a handful of times. CDR3: CASSPAAAYNEQFF. In DNA, the CDR3 is TGTGCCAGCAGCCCAGCCGCGGCCTACAATGAGCAGTTCTTC. The V gene is TRBV11-2, the J gene TRBJ2-1, with D hard to call. This CDR3 contains 14 residues. V was trimmed by 5 bases and J by 2 bases, leaving 10 bases between them. Germline-derived CDR1 and CDR2 are SGHAT and FQNNGV.

The chain is built from TRBV5-8 and TRBJ2-3; TRBD1 aligns across 11 bases. V lost 4 bases and J lost 8; bases outside the gene matches: 9. The CDR3 loop spans 15 amino acids. Germline V CDR1 and CDR2: SGHTS, YDEGEE. CDR3 sequence (DNA): TGTGCCAGCAGCATATCCGGGACAGGGGGTGCTACGCAGTATTTT. It translates to CASSISGTGGATQYF.

This clonotype has only a few counts. The chain uses TRBV9 and TRBJ2-5; no firm D call. The DNA end is more similar to TRBJ2-1, so the J call may be wrong. The CDR3 contains 14 residues. Germline-derived CDR1 and CDR2 are SGDLS and YYNGEE. CDR3: CASSVADLYNEQFF. The CDR3 nucleotides read TGTGCCAGCAGCGTAGCAGACCTCTACAATGAGCAGTTCTTC.

The rearrangement joins TRBV6-5 to TRBJ1-2, with D possibly TRBD1 on 6 matching bases. Germline assignment: CDR1 MNHEY and CDR2 SVGAGI. The CDR3 spans 10 residues. Deletions cut 10 bases from V and 6 bases from J, with 9 bases between. Written as DNA, the CDR3 is TGTGCCACCAGGGGACATGGCTACACCTTC. It translates to CATRGHGYTF.

This clonotype was recorded only once. The chain carries TRBV7-9 and TRBJ2-1; 14 positions agree with TRBD2. The V gene's germline CDR1 is SEHNR and CDR2 FQNEAQ (reference sequence). The V and J ends lost 5 bases and 10 bases, in that order; junction bases with no gene match: 7. This CDR3 region has 15 residues. CDR3 sequence (DNA): TGTGCCAGCAGCACTGGGACTAGCGGGAGCAAGGAGCAGTTCTTC. Translated: CASSTGTSGSKEQFF.

This rearrangement joins TRBV27 to TRBJ1-5, with 7 bases matching TRBD1. The CDR3 length is 16 residues. Germline trimming cut 5 bases from V and 7 bases from J; bases unmatched to any gene: 14. Germline CDR1 MNHEY, CDR2 SMNVEV (reference sequence). The chain's CDR3 is CASSREGGGVRQPQHF. CDR3 DNA sequence: TGTGCCAGCAGTCGGGAGGGAGGGGGCGTGAGACAGCCCCAGCATTTT.

The gene calls are TRBV4-1 and TRBJ2-7; D possibly corresponds to TRBD1 (6 bases). Germline CDR1 is MGHRA and CDR2 is YSYEKL. This CDR3 comprises 16 residues. The V end was cut by 3 bases, the J end by 3 bases, with 18 bases between. CDR3 protein: CASSHVLDQGSYEQYF. The CDR3 coding sequence is TGCGCCAGCAGCCATGTCCTCGACCAGGGGAGCTACGAGCAGTACTTC.

Concerning this clonotype itself: The germline gene is not matched at one end of the junction; a read error may be the cause. The V call is TRBV7-9, the J call TRBJ2-1; TRBD2 matches 7 bases. The CDR3 contains 16 residues. Germline lookup yields CDR1 SEHNR and CDR2 FQNEAQ (reference sequence). CDR3 amino acids: CASRGGEGSSHNEQFF. The CDR3 DNA reads TGTGCCAGCAGGGGAGGGGAAGGGAGCTCCCACAATGAGCAGTTCTTC.

This chain uses TRBV2 with TRBJ1-2, with D possibly TRBD1 on 5 matching bases. The CDR3 contains 16 residues. Germline V gives CDR1 SNHLY, CDR2 FYNNEI. V lost 7 bases and J 0 bases, leaving 18 bases between the germline ends. CDR3 amino acids: CASKEGRDRANYGYTF. The CDR3, as DNA: TGTGCCAGCAAAGAGGGTAGAGACAGAGCTAACTATGGCTACACCTTC. Variable domain in full (rest from reference TRBV2 and TRBJ1-2): EPEVTQTPSHQVTQMGQEVILRCVPISNHLYFYWYRQILGQKVEFLVSFYNNEISEKSEIFDDQFSVERPDGSNFTLKIRSTKLEDSAMYFCASKEGRDRANYGYTFGSGTRLTVV.

This clonotype was observed a few times. The gene calls are TRBV29-1 and TRBJ2-1; D uncertain. With 1 base removed from V and 5 bases from J, the gap between germline ends came to 6 bases. CDR3 length: 12 amino acids. Germline CDR1 and CDR2: SQVTM and ANQGSEA. The CDR3, as DNA: TGCAGCGTTGAAGGGGATCACAATGAGCAGTTCTTC. Protein sequence: CSVEGDHNEQFF.

In this sample, this clonotype turned up a few times. The genes are TRBV5-1 and TRBJ2-1; no reliable D call. The better agreement between TRBJ2-7 and the DNA end casts doubt on the J call. CDR3 length: 14 residues. The germline V gene encodes CDR1 SGHRS and CDR2 YFSETQ. This CDR3 reads CASSLGPPTYEQYF. CDR3 in DNA: TGCGCCAGCAGCTTGGGTCCCCCAACCTACGAGCAGTACTTC.

J is TRBJ2-1 and V is TRBV19; 11 bases are a match to TRBD2. Germline CDR1 reads LNHDA; CDR2 reads SQIVND (reference sequence). The CDR3 length is 17 residues. With 2 bases clipped from V and 5 bases from J, the junction kept 8 bases outside the gene matches. The CDR3 loop is CASSILALAGGHNEQFF. As DNA, the CDR3 is TGTGCCAGTAGTATACTAGCCCTAGCGGGAGGCCACAATGAGCAGTTCTTC.

This clonotype was found once. J is TRBJ2-5 and V is TRBV2; D unclear. Germline V gives CDR1 SNHLY, CDR2 FYNNEI. The CDR3 is 16 residues long. The V gene lost 0 bases and the J gene lost 4 bases, with 15 bases spanning the gap. The CDR3 nucleotides are TGTGCCAGCAGTGAAGCGCTGGGTGGATCTCGAGAGACCCAGTACTTC. This sequence encodes CASSEALGGSRETQYF.

The chain carries TRBV7-9 and TRBJ2-5, with TRBD2 matching over 10 bases. The closer fit of TRBJ2-7 to the DNA end suggests the J call may be wrong. The germline CDR1 and CDR2 sequences are SEHNR and FQNEAQ (reference sequence). The CDR3 has 14 residues. The DNA for the CDR3 is TGTGCCAGCAGCTTAGAGCGGGAGGGATACGAGCAGTACTTC. Its protein product is CASSLEREGYEQYF.